What follows is one TCR beta chain and its context. Other DNA sequences in this sample translate to the same CDR3. Authors' methods: Reference gene primer amplification in the assay estimated nucleated cell counts. TCRdb keeps only in-frame clones here, not all; method: immunoSEQ multiplex PCR. Clone size and the V and J calls come from that table; the DNA yielded D and trimming. The sample lists about 44,000 clones, 75% to 90% seen once, with approximately 23% in the top ten. Germline loops: CDR1 SGHRS, CDR2 YFSETQ. Trimming removed 4 bases from V and 0 bases from J; junction bases left unmatched: 2. This CDR3 is 14 amino acids long. These data originate in a study of blood T cell repertoires in COVID-19. Study as a whole: Acute and convalescent COVID-19 specimens originated in the United States, Italy and Spain. The cDNA or gDNA used as material had been derived from T cells, B-cell-depleted T cells, or PBMCs.

Sequencing input: peripheral blood. The chain employs TRBV5-1 and TRBJ2-7; 9 nucleotides align to TRBD1. The source is a woman older than 75 in a cohort sampled during active or convalescent COVID-19. As DNA, the CDR3 is TGCGCCAGCAGCCCGGGACAGGGCTCCTACGAGCAGTACTTC. Residues: CASSPGQGSYEQYF.